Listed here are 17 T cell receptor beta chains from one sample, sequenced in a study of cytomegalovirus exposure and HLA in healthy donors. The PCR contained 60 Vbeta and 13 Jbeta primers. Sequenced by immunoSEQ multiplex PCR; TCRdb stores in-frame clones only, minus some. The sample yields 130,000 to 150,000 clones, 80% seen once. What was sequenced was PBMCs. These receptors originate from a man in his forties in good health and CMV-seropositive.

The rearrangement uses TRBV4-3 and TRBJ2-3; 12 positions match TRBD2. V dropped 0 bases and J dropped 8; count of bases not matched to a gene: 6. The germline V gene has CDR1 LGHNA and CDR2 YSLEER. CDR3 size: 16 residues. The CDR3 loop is CASSQDRLAGVLTQYF. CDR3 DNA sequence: TGCGCCAGCAGCCAAGATAGACTAGCGGGGGTTCTTACGCAGTATTTT.

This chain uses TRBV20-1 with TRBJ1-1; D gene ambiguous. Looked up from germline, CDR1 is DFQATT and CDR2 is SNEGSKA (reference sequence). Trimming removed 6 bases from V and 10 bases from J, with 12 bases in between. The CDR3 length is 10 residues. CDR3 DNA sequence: TGCAGTGCCCGGGGAAATGGAGCTTTCTTT. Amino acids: CSARGNGAFF.

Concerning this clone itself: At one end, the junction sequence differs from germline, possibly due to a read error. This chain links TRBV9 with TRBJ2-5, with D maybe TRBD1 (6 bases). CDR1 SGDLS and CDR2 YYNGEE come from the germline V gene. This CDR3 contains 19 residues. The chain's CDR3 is CASSVAPQGLGLDQEAQYF. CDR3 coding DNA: TGTGCCAGCAGCGTAGCCCCGCAGGGGTTAGGCTTGGACCAAGAGGCCCAGTACTTC.

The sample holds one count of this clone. The CDR3 coding sequence is TGTGCCAGCAGCTTTGTGGACAGGGGGATCTACGAGCAGTACTTC. Its translation is CASSFVDRGIYEQYF. V is TRBV5-4 and J is TRBJ2-7; 10 nucleotides agree with TRBD1. The CDR3 has 15 amino acids. V shed 2 bases and J 3 bases; nucleotides not matched to a gene: 5. The germline V gene encodes CDR1 SGHNT and CDR2 YYREEE (reference sequence).

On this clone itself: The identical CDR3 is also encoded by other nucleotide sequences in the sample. The CDR3 reads CASSLTGTNYGYTF. The CDR3 coding sequence is TGTGCCAGCAGCTTGACAGGGACTAACTATGGCTACACCTTC. The chain is built from TRBV5-4 and TRBJ1-2; maybe TRBD1 (6 bases). Germline assignment: CDR1 SGHNT and CDR2 YYREEE (reference sequence). This CDR3 has 14 residues. Trimming removed 1 base at V and 0 bases at J, with 7 bases between.

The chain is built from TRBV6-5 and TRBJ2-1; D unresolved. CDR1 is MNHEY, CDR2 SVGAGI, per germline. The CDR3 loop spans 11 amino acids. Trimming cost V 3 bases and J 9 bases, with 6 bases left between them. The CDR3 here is CASSYTGEQFF. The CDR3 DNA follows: TGTGCCAGCAGTTATACCGGTGAGCAGTTCTTC.

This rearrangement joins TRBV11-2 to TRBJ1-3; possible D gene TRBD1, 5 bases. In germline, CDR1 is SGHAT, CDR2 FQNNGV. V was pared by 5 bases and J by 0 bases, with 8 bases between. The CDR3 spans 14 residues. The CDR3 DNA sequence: TGTGCCAGCAGCCCAGGGATCTCTGGAAACACCATATATTTT. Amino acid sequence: CASSPGISGNTIYF.

CDR3 sequence: CASSLRSGGETQYF. The CDR3 DNA reads TGTGCCAGCAGCTTGAGAAGCGGGGGGGAGACCCAGTACTTC. V is TRBV5-4 and J is TRBJ2-5; the match to TRBD2 covers 9 bases. V dropped 1 base and J dropped 5; count of bases not matched to a gene: 3. There are 14 residues in the CDR3. Germline-derived CDR1 and CDR2 are SGHNT and YYREEE (reference sequence). The full variable domain, completed using reference TRBV5-4 and TRBJ2-5, is ETGVTQSPTHLIKTRGQQVTLRCSSQSGHNTVSWYQQALGQGPQFIFQYYREEENGRGNFPPRFSGLQFPNYSSELNVNALELDDSALYLCASSLRSGGETQYFGPGTRLLVL.

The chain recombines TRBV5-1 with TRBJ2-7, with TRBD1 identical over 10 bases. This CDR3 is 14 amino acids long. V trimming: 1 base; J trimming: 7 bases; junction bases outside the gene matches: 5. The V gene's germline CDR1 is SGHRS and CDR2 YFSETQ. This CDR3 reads CASSLRQGAREQYF. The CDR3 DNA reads TGCGCCAGCAGCTTGAGACAGGGGGCGAGGGAGCAGTACTTC.

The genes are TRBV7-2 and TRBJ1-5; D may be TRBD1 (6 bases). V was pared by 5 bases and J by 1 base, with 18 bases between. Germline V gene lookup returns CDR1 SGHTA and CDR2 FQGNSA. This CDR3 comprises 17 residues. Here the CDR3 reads CASSGAGAGGSNQPQHF. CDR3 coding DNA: TGTGCCAGCAGCGGGGCAGGGGCGGGGGGCAGCAATCAGCCCCAGCATTTT.

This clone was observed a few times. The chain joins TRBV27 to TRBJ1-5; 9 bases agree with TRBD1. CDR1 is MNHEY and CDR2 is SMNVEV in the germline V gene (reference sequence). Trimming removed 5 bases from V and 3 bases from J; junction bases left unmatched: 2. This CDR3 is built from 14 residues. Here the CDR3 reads CASSGQGFNQPQHF. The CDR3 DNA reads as TGTGCCAGCAGTGGACAGGGGTTCAATCAGCCCCAGCATTTT.

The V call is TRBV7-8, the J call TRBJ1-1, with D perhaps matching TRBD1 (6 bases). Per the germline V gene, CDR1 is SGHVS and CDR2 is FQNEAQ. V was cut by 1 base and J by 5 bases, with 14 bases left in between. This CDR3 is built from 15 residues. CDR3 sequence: CASSLEGQKRTEAFF. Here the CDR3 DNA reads TGTGCCAGCAGCTTAGAGGGACAAAAGAGGACTGAAGCTTTCTTT.

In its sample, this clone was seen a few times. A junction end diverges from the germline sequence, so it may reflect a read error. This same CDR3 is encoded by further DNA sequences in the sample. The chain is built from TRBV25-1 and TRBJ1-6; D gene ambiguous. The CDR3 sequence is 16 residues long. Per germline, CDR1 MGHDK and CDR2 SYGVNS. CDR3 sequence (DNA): TGTGCCAGCAGTGAAAAGTGGTCATTCAGTAATTCCCCCCTCCACTTT. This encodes CASSEKWSFSNSPLHF.

The DNA for the CDR3 is TGCGCCAGCAGAGGCAGGGGGCATGAAAAACTGTTTTTT. Amino acids: CASRGRGHEKLFF. This chain joins TRBV10-2 and TRBJ1-4, with 8 positions matching TRBD1. This CDR3 region has 13 residues. V was pared by 6 bases and J by 6 bases, with 3 bases of the junction left unmatched. Germline CDR1 and CDR2: WSHSY and SAAADI.

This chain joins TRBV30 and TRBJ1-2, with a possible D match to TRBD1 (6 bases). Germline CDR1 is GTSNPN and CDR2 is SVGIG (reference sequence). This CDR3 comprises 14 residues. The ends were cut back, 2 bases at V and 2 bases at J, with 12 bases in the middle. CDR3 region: CAWSRGGRNYGYTF. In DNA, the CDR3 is TGTGCCTGGAGTAGGGGGGGAAGGAACTATGGCTACACCTTC. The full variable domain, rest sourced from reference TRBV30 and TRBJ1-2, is SQTIHQWPATLVQPVGSPLSLECTVEGTSNPNLYWYRQAAGRGLQLLFYSVGIGQISSEVPQNLSASRPQDRQFILSSKKLLLSDSGFYLCAWSRGGRNYGYTFGSGTRLTVV.

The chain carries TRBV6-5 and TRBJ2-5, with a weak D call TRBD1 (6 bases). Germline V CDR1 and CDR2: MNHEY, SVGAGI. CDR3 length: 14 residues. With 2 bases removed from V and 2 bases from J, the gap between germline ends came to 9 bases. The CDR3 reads CASSYIGQQETQYF. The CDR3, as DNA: TGTGCCAGCAGTTACATAGGACAGCAAGAGACCCAGTACTTC.

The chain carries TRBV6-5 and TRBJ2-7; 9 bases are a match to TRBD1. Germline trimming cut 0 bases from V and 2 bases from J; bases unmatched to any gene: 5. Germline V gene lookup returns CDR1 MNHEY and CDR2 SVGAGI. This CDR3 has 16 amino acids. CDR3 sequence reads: CASSYSAGTGPYEQYF. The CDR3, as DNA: TGTGCCAGCAGTTACTCTGCCGGGACAGGGCCCTACGAGCAGTACTTC.